This T cell receptor beta chain derives from a study of cytomegalovirus exposure and HLA in healthy donors. General study points: Sequencing likely generated an artifact that appeared as a cluster of highly shared sequence variants. TCR beta chains associated with HLA were, in a later analysis, more clonally expanded than equally common others. It was reported that the classifier diagnosed cytomegalovirus status with high specificity and sensitivity in both the original and validation cohorts.

13 Jbeta primers and 60 Vbeta primers were used for the PCR. Sequencing used immunoSEQ multiplex PCR; TCRdb keeps in-frame clones, though not all of them. Of around 180,000 clones in the sample, approximately 84% were seen once. J gave up 5 bases and V 3 bases, and 9 bases lay outside the gene matches. Germline assignment: CDR1 MGHRA and CDR2 YSYEKL. The CDR3 length is 17 residues. With respect to this clone: What it binds is unknown.

J is TRBJ2-5 and V is TRBV4-1, with 13 bases lining up with TRBD2. This TCR was sampled from a girl under 18 in good health and CMV-seropositive. Material: PBMCs. The CDR3 DNA reads as TGCGCCAGCAGCCACCCGACTAGCGGGGGGACGTTGGAGACCCAGTACTTC. It translates to CASSHPTSGGTLETQYF.